The 24 T cell receptor beta chains below were found in one sample sequenced in a study of beta chain features in type 1 diabetes. The isolated RNA, all of it, was reverse transcribed, so expressed TCRB transcripts were what got sequenced. Repertoires were generated with immunoSEQ multiplex PCR, while TCRdb's copy carries only in-frame clones and drops some. The repertoire holds approximately 330,000 clones, approximately 9.9% seen once, with roughly 0.016% in the top ten. Source material: naive CD4+ T cells from blood. These receptors were taken from a young woman in good health.

The chain employs TRBV7-9 and TRBJ1-2; the D gene is possibly TRBD1 (5 bases). CDR3 length: 14 residues. V gave up 2 bases and J gave up 4 bases, with 11 bases separating them. Germline values: CDR1 SEHNR, CDR2 FQNEAQ (reference sequence). Written as DNA, the CDR3 is TGTGCCAGCAGCTTACAGGGAGGAAGCTATGGCTACACCTTC. Translating it yields CASSLQGGSYGYTF.

The chain is built from TRBV7-2 and TRBJ2-7, with TRBD2 matching 11 bases. V trimming: 3 bases; J trimming: 5 bases; junction bases outside the gene matches: 6. The CDR3 contains 15 residues. CDR1 SGHTA and CDR2 FQGNSA come from the germline V gene. CDR3 amino acids: CASSFTSGSGNEQYF. The CDR3 DNA reads TGTGCCAGCAGCTTTACTAGCGGGAGCGGAAACGAGCAGTACTTC.

On this clone: The same CDR3 arises from other DNA sequences in this sample as well. The gene calls are TRBV9 and TRBJ1-1; no reliable D call. CDR3 length: 13 amino acids. Germline CDR1 SGDLS, CDR2 YYNGEE. V shed 0 bases and J shed 0 bases, with 3 bases lying between them. In DNA, the CDR3 is TGTGCCAGCAGCGTAGCCGTGAACACTGAAGCTTTCTTT. This codes for CASSVAVNTEAFF.

The chain employs TRBV7-2 and TRBJ2-1; the match to TRBD2 covers 9 bases. The CDR3 loop spans 16 amino acids. V shed 1 base and J 4 bases; nucleotides not matched to a gene: 5. CDR1 and CDR2 from the germline V gene are SGHTA and FQGNSA. CDR3 loop: CASSLVRTSVYNEQFF. Written as DNA, the CDR3 is TGTGCCAGCAGCTTAGTAAGGACTAGCGTATACAATGAGCAGTTCTTC.

In this sample, this clone turned up a few times. The CDR3 is CASSPLTGDGAFF. The CDR3 coding sequence is TGCGCCAGCAGCCCCCTGACGGGGGATGGAGCTTTCTTT. The J gene is TRBJ1-1, the V gene TRBV4-1; a possible D gene is TRBD1 (5 bases). V was shortened by 4 bases and J by 10 bases, with 16 bases between the two germline ends. Germline V lookup: CDR1 MGHRA, CDR2 YSYEKL. The CDR3 is 13 amino acids.

This clone was counted a few times. CDR3 amino acids: CASSLEAGGLDEQYF. The DNA of the CDR3 is TGTGCCAGCAGCTTAGAGGCGGGGGGCCTCGACGAGCAGTACTTC. The rearrangement joins TRBV7-2 to TRBJ2-7, with 8 bases lining up with TRBD2. The germline CDR1 and CDR2 sequences are SGHTA and FQGNSA. V gave up 1 base and J gave up 5 bases; unmatched junction bases: 7. The CDR3 contains 15 residues.

This clone was seen a few times. CDR3 in DNA: TGTGCCAGCAGCCCCGGGACAGGGCATGGCTACACCTTC. It codes for CASSPGTGHGYTF. The rearrangement links TRBV7-3 to TRBJ1-2; 9 bases are shared with TRBD1. Per the germline V gene, CDR1 is SGHTA and CDR2 is FQGTGA. The CDR3 covers 13 residues. The J segment lost 6 bases and the V segment lost 5 bases, leaving 4 bases of the junction unmatched.

The rearrangement uses TRBV25-1 and TRBJ2-6, with 9 bases identical to TRBD1. Trimming at V came to 2 bases and at J to 1 base, leaving 6 bases not matched to a gene. Germline V gives CDR1 MGHDK, CDR2 SYGVNS. This CDR3 contains 18 residues. The CDR3 loop is CASSEGTGKPSGANVLTF. For the CDR3, the DNA is TGTGCCAGCAGTGAAGGGACAGGGAAACCTTCTGGGGCCAACGTCCTGACTTTC. The full variable domain, completed using reference TRBV25-1 and TRBJ2-6, is EADIYQTPRYLVIGTGKKITLECSQTMGHDKMYWYQQDPGMELHLIHYSYGVNSTEKGDLSSESTVSRIRTEHFPLTLESARPSHTSQYLCASSEGTGKPSGANVLTFGAGSRLTVL.

This sequence joins TRBV18 and TRBJ1-5, with TRBD1 matching over 7 bases. J lost 3 bases, V lost 2 bases, and 4 bases had no gene match. The CDR3 sequence is 15 residues long. The germline CDR1 and CDR2 sequences are KGHSH and LQKENI. The CDR3 loop is CASSPETGNNQPQHF. CDR3 DNA sequence: TGTGCCAGCTCACCAGAGACAGGGAACAATCAGCCCCAGCATTTT. Full variable domain (rest looked up from reference TRBV18 and TRBJ1-5): NAGVMQNPRHLVRRRGQEARLRCSPMKGHSHVYWYRQLPEEGLKFMVYLQKENIIDESGMPKERFSAEFPKEGPSILRIQQVVRGDSAAYFCASSPETGNNQPQHFGDGTRLSIL.

This chain uses TRBV7-8 with TRBJ1-1, with D unresolved. CDR1 and CDR2 from the germline V gene are SGHVS and FQNEAQ. V lost 1 base and J lost 1, with 10 bases in between. This CDR3 has 15 amino acids. CDR3 in amino acids: CASSLGWQENTEAFF. The CDR3 region has the DNA TGTGCCAGCAGCTTAGGATGGCAGGAGAACACTGAAGCTTTCTTT.

The chain links TRBV29-1 to TRBJ2-5, with 8 bases matching TRBD1. The CDR3 is 16 residues long. Germline loops: CDR1 SQVTM, CDR2 ANQGSEA. The V and J ends lost 6 bases and 1 base, in that order; junction bases with no gene match: 13. This CDR3 reads CSVAAAIQGAQETQYF. CDR3 nucleotide sequence: TGCAGCGTCGCCGCGGCAATTCAGGGGGCCCAAGAGACCCAGTACTTC.

The CDR3 loop is CASSEYRAGTYEQYF. CDR3 nucleotides: TGTGCCAGCAGTGAATATAGGGCAGGGACCTACGAGCAGTACTTC. The chain couples TRBV25-1 to TRBJ2-7; TRBD1 might be the D (5 bases). The germline V and J ends were trimmed by 0 bases and 2 bases, with 11 bases remaining between them. Germline CDR1 is MGHDK and CDR2 is SYGVNS. The CDR3 sequence is 15 residues long.

The rearrangement uses TRBV5-1 and TRBJ1-2; TRBD1 might be the D (6 bases). From germline, CDR1 is SGHRS and CDR2 YFSETQ. The V end was cut by 4 bases, the J end by 5 bases, with 9 bases between. CDR3 size: 12 residues. The CDR3 spells CASSVDSYGYTF. CDR3 nucleotide sequence: TGCGCCAGCAGCGTGGACAGTTATGGCTACACCTTC.

This clone was seen a few times. The CDR3 sequence: CASSQGSQFVQETQYF. CDR3 coding DNA: TGTGCCAGCAGCCAAGGATCGCAGTTTGTGCAAGAGACCCAGTACTTC. This chain links TRBV4-2 with TRBJ2-5; no firm D call. The CDR3 extends over 16 amino acids. Trimming took off 1 base at V and 2 bases at J, with 14 bases between the two ends. CDR1 and CDR2 (germline): LGHNA, YNFKEQ.

J is TRBJ2-7 and V is TRBV18; 8 positions agree with TRBD1. Germline V gene sequence: CDR1 KGHSH, CDR2 LQKENI. CDR3 size: 15 residues. V shed 5 bases and J 2 bases; nucleotides not matched to a gene: 8. DNA of the CDR3: TGTGCCAGCTCAAGTGGGGACAGGCTCGCCTACGAGCAGTACTTC. It is translated as CASSSGDRLAYEQYF.

This clone was picked up a small number of times. CDR3 nucleotide sequence: TGTGCCAGCAGCTTAGAGTTACTAGCGGGTAACAATGAGCAGTTCTTC. Translated: CASSLELLAGNNEQFF. V is TRBV7-9 and J is TRBJ2-1; 9 bases map to TRBD2. The germline gives CDR1 SEHNR, CDR2 FQNEAQ (reference sequence). With V trimmed by 1 base and J by 5 bases, 6 bases remained unmatched. The CDR3 covers 16 residues.

This clone has more than one count but fewer than ten. The V and J genes are TRBV28 and TRBJ2-1; the D gene is possibly TRBD2 (5 bases). Germline CDR1 reads MDHEN; CDR2 reads SYDVKM. The CDR3 runs to 14 residues. With 5 bases removed from V and 8 bases from J, the gap between germline ends came to 16 bases. CDR3 sequence (DNA): TGTGCCAGCAGTCTCGGACTGATTAAGGATGAGCAGTTCTTC. This codes for CASSLGLIKDEQFF.

J is TRBJ2-3 and V is TRBV6-5, with D perhaps TRBD2 (5 bases). The germline CDR1 and CDR2 sequences are MNHEY and SVGAGI. The CDR3 loop spans 15 amino acids. The germline V and J ends were trimmed by 5 bases and 1 base, with 13 bases remaining between them. The CDR3 DNA is TGTGCCAGCAGTCCCGAGGGTATGGGCACAGATACGCAGTATTTT. Translated, it gives CASSPEGMGTDTQYF.

In this sample, this clone turned up a few times. The chain recombines TRBV5-4 with TRBJ1-2; D is ambiguous. The ends were cut back, 1 base at V and 0 bases at J, with 13 bases in the middle. CDR1 SGHNT and CDR2 YYREEE come from the germline V gene (reference sequence). The CDR3 is 16 residues long. The CDR3 bases are TGTGCCAGCAGCTTGAAGGGAGGAGGGACTAACTATGGCTACACCTTC. It translates to CASSLKGGGTNYGYTF.

The V call is TRBV5-1, the J call TRBJ2-3; 7 positions match TRBD2. Germline V gives CDR1 SGHRS, CDR2 YFSETQ. Trimming removed 1 base from V and 2 bases from J; junction bases left unmatched: 4. The CDR3 extends over 15 amino acids. The CDR3 is CASSLLAGDTDTQYF. CDR3 in DNA: TGCGCCAGCAGCTTGCTTGCGGGAGACACAGATACGCAGTATTTT.

With respect to this clone: The sample holds other DNA sequences that translate to the same CDR3. The rearrangement joins TRBV7-2 to TRBJ2-5; D remains ambiguous. The CDR3 loop spans 14 amino acids. Trimming took off 1 base at V and 2 bases at J, with 8 bases between the two ends. Germline CDR1 SGHTA, CDR2 FQGNSA. CDR3 nucleotides: TGTGCCAGCAGCTTAGGAGGCTGGCAAGAGACCCAGTACTTC. Amino acids: CASSLGGWQETQYF.

The V call is TRBV4-2, the J call TRBJ2-6; 9 nucleotides align to TRBD1. The CDR3 sequence is 19 residues long. Germline V lookup: CDR1 LGHNA, CDR2 YNFKEQ. V was clipped by 3 bases and J by 2 bases; unmatched bases: 11. In nucleotides, the CDR3 is TGTGCCAGCAGCCAGGTCCCGGGACAGGGACGGGCTGGGGCCAACGTCCTGACTTTC. Protein product: CASSQVPGQGRAGANVLTF.

In nucleotides, the CDR3 is TGTGCCAGCAGCGGGACCTACAATGAGCAGTTCTTC. This translates into CASSGTYNEQFF. The gene calls are TRBV28 and TRBJ2-1, with D possibly matching TRBD2 (5 bases). This CDR3 spans 12 amino acids. The germline V gene has CDR1 MDHEN and CDR2 SYDVKM. Trimming took off 6 bases at V and 2 bases at J, with 5 bases between the two ends.

This clone has just a few counts. V is TRBV30 and J is TRBJ2-2; tentative D call: TRBD1 (6 bases). V was pared by 0 bases and J by 6 bases, with 14 bases between. Germline V CDR1 and CDR2: GTSNPN, SVGIG (reference sequence). This CDR3 has 15 residues. The CDR3 reads CAWSVWGRVAGELFF. In DNA, the CDR3 is TGTGCCTGGAGTGTTTGGGGGCGCGTCGCCGGGGAGCTGTTTTTT.